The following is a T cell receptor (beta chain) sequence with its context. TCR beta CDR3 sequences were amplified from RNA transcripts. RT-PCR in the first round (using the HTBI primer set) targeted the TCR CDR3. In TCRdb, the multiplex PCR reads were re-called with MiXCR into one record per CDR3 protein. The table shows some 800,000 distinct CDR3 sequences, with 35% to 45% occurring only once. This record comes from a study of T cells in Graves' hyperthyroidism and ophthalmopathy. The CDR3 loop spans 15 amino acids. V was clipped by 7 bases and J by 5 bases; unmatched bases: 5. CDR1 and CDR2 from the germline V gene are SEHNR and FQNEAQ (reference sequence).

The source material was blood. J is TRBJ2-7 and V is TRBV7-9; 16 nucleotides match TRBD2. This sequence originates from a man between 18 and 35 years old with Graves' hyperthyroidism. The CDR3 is CASTPGTSGGDEQYF. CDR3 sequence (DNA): TGTGCCAGCACCCCAGGGACTAGCGGGGGGGACGAGCAGTACTTC.